These 30 T cell receptor beta chains came from one sample sequenced in a study of T cells in Graves' hyperthyroidism and ophthalmopathy. Amplified TCR beta CDR3 regions came from RNA transcripts. Initially, a first-round RT-PCR of the TCR CDR3 employed the HTBI primer set. TCRdb used MiXCR to reprocess the multiplex PCR reads, holding one entry per CDR3 protein. Of over 550,000 distinct CDR3 sequences listed, over 15% are singletons. The sequenced sample was blood. The receptors were gathered from a woman aged 18-30 years with Graves' hyperthyroidism.

This clonotype was recorded many times. The J gene is TRBJ2-3, the V gene TRBV18, with D perhaps matching TRBD1 or TRBD2 (5 bases each). Trimming left V 0 bases short and J 8 bases short, with 12 bases between. The CDR3 consists of 14 residues. Germline values: CDR1 KGHSH, CDR2 LQKENI. The CDR3 here is CASSPPGTAGTQYF. DNA of the CDR3: TGTGCCAGCTCACCACCCGGGACGGCTGGTACGCAGTATTTT. Full variable domain (rest looked up from reference TRBV18 and TRBJ2-3): NAGVMQNPRHLVRRRGQEARLRCSPMKGHSHVYWYRQLPEEGLKFMVYLQKENIIDESGMPKERFSAEFPKEGPSILRIQQVVRGDSAAYFCASSPPGTAGTQYFGPGTRLTVL.

This clonotype showed up just a few times. This chain connects TRBV3-1 to TRBJ1-1; TRBD1 matches 7 bases. From germline, CDR1 is LGHDT and CDR2 YNNKEL (reference sequence). The junction had 13 bases not matched to a gene; V was cut back by 7 bases and J by 11 bases. This CDR3 region has 13 residues. Here the CDR3 DNA reads TGTGCCAGCATTGACAGGGTGGACGGGGAGGCTTTCTTT. This gives the protein CASIDRVDGEAFF. Drawing the rest from reference TRBV3-1 and TRBJ1-1, the complete variable domain is DTAVSQTPKYLVTQMGNDKSIKCEQNLGHDTMYWYKQDSKKFLKIMFSYNNKELIINETVPNRFSPKSPDKAHLNLHINSLELGDSAVYFCASIDRVDGEAFFGQGTRLTVV.

This clonotype was seen only a few times. The V and J genes are TRBV6-1 and TRBJ2-7; no definite D call. The germline V gene has CDR1 MNHNS and CDR2 SASEGT. The CDR3 totals 13 residues. Trimming took off 6 bases at V and 3 bases at J, with 12 bases between the two ends. CDR3 in DNA: TGTGCCAGCAGACTTTCACAGAGCTACGAGCAGTACTTC. This codes for CASRLSQSYEQYF.

The chain links TRBV6-1 to TRBJ1-6; D is unresolved. The CDR3 sequence is 12 residues long. Per the germline V gene, CDR1 is MNHNS and CDR2 is SASEGT. The V end was cut by 8 bases, the J end by 7 bases, with 9 bases between. CDR3 nucleotide sequence: TGTGCCAGCCGACGCCAGAATTCACCCCTCCACTTT. It translates to CASRRQNSPLHF.

About this clonotype itself: A much larger clone lies a single base off, so this may be a read error. The J gene is TRBJ1-1, the V gene TRBV12-3 or TRBV12-4; the D gene is possibly TRBD1 (5 bases). The CDR3 contains 13 residues. V dropped 7 bases and J dropped 4 bases, with 13 bases sitting between them. Here the CDR3 DNA reads TGTGCCAGCATCTTGGGGGGGGGCACTGAAGCTTTCTTT. This sequence encodes CASILGGGTEAFF.

This clonotype appeared a few times. The chain recombines TRBV28 with TRBJ2-5, with D possibly TRBD2 on 6 matching bases. The CDR3 loop spans 13 amino acids. The V gene lost 3 bases and the J gene lost 9 bases, with 14 bases spanning the gap. Germline CDR1 reads MDHEN; CDR2 reads SYDVKM. DNA of the CDR3: TGTGCCAGCAGTTTTGGAGGGTTGGGGTCCCAGTACTTC. Its protein product is CASSFGGLGSQYF.

This clonotype showed up just a few times. Here the CDR3 DNA reads TGTGCCAGCACCCTTCGACAGGGGGGCCCGACAGGCACTGAAGCTTTCTTT. Translating gives CASTLRQGGPTGTEAFF. V is TRBV6-1 and J is TRBJ1-1; TRBD1 agrees at 9 bases. Germline CDR1 and CDR2: MNHNS and SASEGT. CDR3 size: 17 residues. Trimming at V came to 7 bases and at J to 4 bases, leaving 16 bases not matched to a gene.

This clonotype was observed many times. The chain uses TRBV28 and TRBJ2-3; TRBD2 agrees at 14 bases. Germline V gene lookup returns CDR1 MDHEN and CDR2 SYDVKM. The CDR3 covers 16 residues. Trimming removed 5 bases from V and 5 bases from J; junction bases left unmatched: 6. Written as DNA, the CDR3 is TGTGCCAGCAGTCAACCCGGACTAGCGGGAGGAGATACGCAGTATTTT. Translation gives CASSQPGLAGGDTQYF.

Many counts were recorded for this clonotype. V and J are TRBV28 and TRBJ1-5; TRBD1 agrees at 7 bases. The V gene end was trimmed by 5 bases and the J gene end by 5 bases; junction bases not matched to a gene: 12. The CDR3 consists of 16 residues. Germline CDR1 and CDR2: MDHEN and SYDVKM. The CDR3 spells CASSQIDRVRDQPQHF. CDR3 nucleotide sequence: TGTGCCAGCAGTCAGATCGACAGGGTTCGGGATCAGCCCCAGCATTTT.

The gene calls are TRBV10-3 and TRBJ2-7; 10 bases match TRBD2. This CDR3 contains 15 residues. J gave up 1 base and V 3 bases, and 3 bases lay outside the gene matches. Germline V gives CDR1 ENHRY, CDR2 SYGVKD. The chain's CDR3 is CAISDLAGASYEQYF. The CDR3 DNA reads as TGTGCCATCAGTGACCTAGCGGGAGCTTCCTACGAGCAGTACTTC.

This clonotype was detected only a few times. The chain has TRBV30 and TRBJ1-4; D unresolved. This CDR3 has 13 residues. Germline V lookup: CDR1 GTSNPN, CDR2 SVGIG (reference sequence). With 1 base removed from V and 4 bases from J, the gap between germline ends came to 7 bases. CDR3 DNA: TGTGCCTGGAGTGAGGTGATTAATGAAAAACTGTTTTTT. Translating gives CAWSEVINEKLFF. Full variable domain (remainder filled in from reference TRBV30 and TRBJ1-4): SQTIHQWPATLVQPVGSPLSLECTVEGTSNPNLYWYRQAAGRGLQLLFYSVGIGQISSEVPQNLSASRPQDRQFILSSKKLLLSDSGFYLCAWSEVINEKLFFGSGTQLSVL.

This clonotype was detected only once. Mismatch with germline at one junction end may stem from a read error. This chain connects TRBV10-3 to TRBJ2-3; the match to TRBD2 covers 12 bases. The CDR3 spans 16 residues. Looked up from germline, CDR1 is ENHRY and CDR2 is SYGVKD. CDR3 sequence (DNA): TGTGCCATCAGTGAACTAGCGGGGGGAGGAACAGATGCGCAGTATTTT. This codes for CAISELAGGGTDAQYF.

This clonotype was seen just once. This chain uses TRBV19 with TRBJ1-2; D not resolved. The V gene's germline CDR1 is LNHDA and CDR2 SQIVND (reference sequence). The V gene lost 1 base and the J gene lost 6 bases, with 12 bases spanning the gap. The CDR3 covers 14 residues. The CDR3 here is CASSIATGTNGYTF. Written as DNA, the CDR3 is TGTGCCAGTAGTATAGCAACCGGAACCAATGGCTACACCTTC.

This clonotype has a count of ten or more. V and J are TRBV11-1 and TRBJ1-6, with D possibly matching TRBD1 (6 bases). This CDR3 is 16 amino acids long. Trimming removed 5 bases from V and 7 bases from J, with 18 bases in between. Germline lookup yields CDR1 SGHAT and CDR2 FQDESV (reference sequence). This chain's CDR3 is CASSPRTTRGNSPLHF. Here the CDR3 DNA reads TGTGCCAGCAGCCCAAGGACGACGAGGGGGAATTCACCCCTCCACTTT. The full variable domain, with the rest looked up from reference TRBV11-1 and TRBJ1-6, is EAEVAQSPRYKITEKSQAVAFWCDPISGHATLYWYRQILGQGPELLVQFQDESVVDDSQLPKDRFSAERLKGVDSTLKIQPAELGDSAMYLCASSPRTTRGNSPLHFGNGTRLTVT.

The table lists this clonotype with many counts. The gene calls are TRBV3-1 and TRBJ2-5; D could derive from TRBD1 or TRBD2 (8 bases each). This CDR3 has 16 residues. V dropped 4 bases and J dropped 6 bases, with 21 bases sitting between them. Germline V gene data show CDR1 as LGHDT and CDR2 as YNNKEL (reference sequence). CDR3 in DNA: TGTGCCAGCAGCCCCTTCACGGGAGGGACAGGAAAGACCCAGTACTTC. It is translated as CASSPFTGGTGKTQYF.

This clonotype has a count of ten or more. CDR3: CATSDLQSSTGELFF. CDR3 DNA: TGTGCCACCAGTGATTTGCAAAGTAGCACCGGGGAGCTGTTTTTT. The rearrangement uses TRBV24-1 and TRBJ2-2; no clear D. CDR1 KGHDR and CDR2 SFDVKD come from the germline V gene. The CDR3 is 15 amino acids. Deletions cut 0 bases from V and 4 bases from J, with 8 bases between.

Many counts were recorded for this clonotype. The rearrangement links TRBV2 to TRBJ2-3; D perhaps matches TRBD2 (6 bases). V was clipped by 11 bases and J by 6 bases, with 27 bases between them. Per germline, CDR1 SNHLY and CDR2 FYNNEI. The CDR3 is 16 residues long. The CDR3 DNA reads TGTGCCGATGCCACATCGATGGAGGGGTATGTCGATACGCAGTATTTT. This sequence encodes CADATSMEGYVDTQYF.

This clonotype was picked up many times. The V and J genes are TRBV5-1 and TRBJ1-2; 7 bases fit TRBD1. Germline lookup yields CDR1 SGHRS and CDR2 YFSETQ. J gave up 8 bases and V 4 bases, and 14 bases lay outside the gene matches. The CDR3 sequence is 15 residues long. The CDR3 DNA sequence: TGCGCCAGCAGCCCCGACAGGGTTTGGCGTTACGGCTACACCTTC. Translation: CASSPDRVWRYGYTF.

In this sample, this clonotype turned up a few times. This sequence joins TRBV20-1 and TRBJ2-7, with 7 positions matching TRBD2. The trim removed 3 bases at V and 3 bases at J, leaving 11 bases unmatched. Germline-derived CDR1 and CDR2 are DFQATT and SNEGSKA (reference sequence). The CDR3 is made up of 15 amino acids. As DNA, the CDR3 is TGCAGTGCTAGGGGGGGGAGGGAGGGCATCTACGAGCAGTACTTC. Translation: CSARGGREGIYEQYF.

At least ten counts were recorded for this clonotype. The genes are TRBV3-1 and TRBJ2-1; TRBD2 matches at 13 bases. Germline assignment: CDR1 LGHDT and CDR2 YNNKEL (reference sequence). The CDR3 covers 16 residues. The J segment lost 6 bases and the V segment lost 8 bases, leaving 10 bases of the junction unmatched. CDR3 sequence (DNA): TGTGCCAGCGCTAACTTGGGACTAGCGGGATTCAATGAGCAGTTCTTC. Its protein is CASANLGLAGFNEQFF.

The V gene is TRBV28, the J gene TRBJ2-3; 9 nucleotides line up with TRBD2. CDR1 is MDHEN and CDR2 is SYDVKM in the germline V gene. This CDR3 contains 15 residues. The V gene end was trimmed by 6 bases and the J gene end by 2 bases; junction bases not matched to a gene: 6. The CDR3 region is CASRDLAGITDTQYF. Here the CDR3 DNA reads TGTGCCAGCAGGGACCTAGCGGGGATCACAGATACGCAGTATTTT.

In DNA, the CDR3 is TGTGCCAGCAGAACCAGACTAGCGGGAACCACAGATACGCAGTATTTT. Its protein is CASRTRLAGTTDTQYF. The rearrangement joins TRBV12-3 or TRBV12-4 to TRBJ2-3; 11 bases map to TRBD2. V dropped 6 bases and J dropped 2; count of bases not matched to a gene: 7. The CDR3 sequence is 16 residues long.

Only one count was recorded for this clonotype. The V gene is TRBV10-2, the J gene TRBJ2-2; D unclear. Per the germline V gene, CDR1 is WSHSY and CDR2 is SAAADI. CDR3 length: 13 amino acids. V was shortened by 0 bases and J by 4 bases, with 3 bases between the two germline ends. CDR3 protein: CASSESSTGELFF. The CDR3 nucleotides are TGCGCCAGCAGTGAGTCGAGCACCGGGGAGCTGTTTTTT.

This clonotype came up many times. J is TRBJ1-1 and V is TRBV6-1; 8 nucleotides line up with TRBD1. Losses at the gene ends were 5 bases for V and 1 base for J; bases not matched to a gene: 15. Germline V gives CDR1 MNHNS, CDR2 SASEGT. The CDR3 covers 18 residues. CDR3 residues: CASSPGRGTGAENTEAFF. CDR3 nucleotide sequence: TGTGCCAGCAGTCCTGGAAGGGGGACAGGCGCCGAGAACACTGAAGCTTTCTTT.

On this clonotype: A much larger clone lies one base from this, so it may be a read error. The chain links TRBV11-2 to TRBJ2-1; weak D call: TRBD2 (5 bases). V shed 5 bases and J shed 2 bases, with 7 bases lying between them. Germline CDR1 SGHAT, CDR2 FQNNGV. This CDR3 region has 13 residues. CDR3 sequence reads: CASSVGAYNEQFF. CDR3 nucleotides: TGTGCCAGCAGCGTCGGGGCCTACAATGAGCAGTTCTTC. Full variable domain (rest looked up from reference TRBV11-2 and TRBJ2-1): EAGVAQSPRYKIIEKRQSVAFWCNPISGHATLYWYQQILGQGPKLLIQFQNNGVVDDSQLPKDRFSAERLKGVDSTLKIQPAKLEDSAVYLCASSVGAYNEQFFGPGTRLTVL.

This clonotype was detected many times. One end of the junction fails to match germline, which may point to a read error. The gene calls are TRBV12-3 or TRBV12-4 and TRBJ2-5; D may be TRBD2 (6 bases). The CDR3 consists of 12 residues. CDR3 bases: TGCGCCAGCACCCTTCCCGGGGGAACCCAGTACTTC. The encoded protein is CASTLPGGTQYF.

As regards this clonotype: This could be a read error, since a much larger clone is one nucleotide away. This chain uses TRBV12-3 or TRBV12-4 with TRBJ2-5; no definite D call. The CDR3 spans 14 residues. V lost 0 bases and J 5 bases, leaving 10 bases between the germline ends. For the CDR3, the DNA is TGTGCCAGCAGTTTAGCGTTCGCAAACGAGACCCAGTACTTC. Its protein product is CASSLAFANETQYF.

The chain links TRBV20-1 to TRBJ2-1; D is undetermined. Germline V gene sequence: CDR1 DFQATT, CDR2 SNEGSKA (reference sequence). The CDR3 is 13 residues long. V was pared by 6 bases and J by 6 bases, with 15 bases between. CDR3 in DNA: TGCAGTGCCCCGACCGGCGTATTCAATGAGCAGTTCTTC. It encodes CSAPTGVFNEQFF.

The rearrangement joins TRBV28 to TRBJ2-7, with TRBD1 identical over 9 bases. Germline trimming cut 11 bases from V and 5 bases from J; bases unmatched to any gene: 10. CDR3 length: 13 amino acids. CDR1 is MDHEN, CDR2 SYDVKM, per germline. DNA of the CDR3: TGTGCCGGCAATAGGGACAGGGTGCACGAGCAGTACTTC. Its translation: CAGNRDRVHEQYF.

This clonotype has just a few counts. The chain recombines TRBV27 with TRBJ2-2; TRBD2 matches at 8 bases. Unmatched junction bases numbered 7, after V lost 6 bases and J lost 1 base. Germline values: CDR1 MNHEY, CDR2 SMNVEV (reference sequence). CDR3 length equals 16 residues. The CDR3 loop is CASSPRAGENTGELFF. CDR3 nucleotides: TGTGCCAGCAGCCCTCGAGCGGGAGAGAACACCGGGGAGCTGTTTTTT.